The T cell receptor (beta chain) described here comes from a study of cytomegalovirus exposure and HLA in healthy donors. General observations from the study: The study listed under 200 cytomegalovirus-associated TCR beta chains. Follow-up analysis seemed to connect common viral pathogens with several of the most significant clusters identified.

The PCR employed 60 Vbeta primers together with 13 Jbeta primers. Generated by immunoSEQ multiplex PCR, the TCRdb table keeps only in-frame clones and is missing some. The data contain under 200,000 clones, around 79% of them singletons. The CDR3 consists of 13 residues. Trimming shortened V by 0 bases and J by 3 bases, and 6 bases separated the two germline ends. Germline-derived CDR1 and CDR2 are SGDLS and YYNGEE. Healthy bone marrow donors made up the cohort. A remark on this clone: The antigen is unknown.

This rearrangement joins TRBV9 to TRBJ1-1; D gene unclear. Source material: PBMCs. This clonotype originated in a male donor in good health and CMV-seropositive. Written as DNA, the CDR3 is TGTGCCAGCAGCGTAGTCGGGGACACTGAAGCTTTCTTT. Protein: CASSVVGDTEAFF.